This T cell receptor beta chain was captured in a study of T cells in Graves' hyperthyroidism and ophthalmopathy. Study-level findings and limits: The model predicted ophthalmopathy a median around seven months before onset.

Trimming took 8 bases from V and 4 from J; bases not matched to a gene: 21. The CDR3 is made up of 18 amino acids. Germline V CDR1 and CDR2: SQVTM, ANQGSEA. Graves' hyperthyroidism showing no ophthalmopathy progression within 18 months was considered stable. Uncontrolled infection, other autoimmune disease, pregnancy or lactation barred patients from enrollment. RNA transcripts gave rise to amplified TCR beta CDR3 regions. The HTBI set primed first-round TCR CDR3 RT-PCR. TCRdb independently ran MiXCR on the multiplex PCR reads; one entry per CDR3 protein. The data show 300,000 to 350,000 distinct CDR3 sequences, 16% seen once. About this clonotype: The antigen is unknown.

This receptor was obtained from a man between 25 and 39 years old with Graves' hyperthyroidism. The J gene is TRBJ2-3, the V gene TRBV29-1, with TRBD2 matching over 10 bases. The sequenced material came from blood. The CDR3 here is CSSLSNGLAGVNADTQYF. Here the CDR3 DNA reads TGCAGCTCTCTCTCTAACGGGCTAGCGGGAGTTAACGCAGATACGCAGTATTTT.